What follows is one T cell receptor beta chain and its context. Its antigen remains unknown. The sample is drawn from a study of T cells after yellow fever vaccination. Study results and limitations: After the booster, around 95% of CD4 and approximately 90% of CD8 primary-response clones were re-detected.

The CDR3 has 17 amino acids. With V trimmed by 5 bases and J by 0 bases, 6 bases remained unmatched. MiXCR was run by TCRdb on the 5' RACE reads, yielding one entry per CDR3 protein. In the table there are about 340,000 distinct CDR3 sequences, 8.7% of which are singletons. The sequence came from a man aged 18 to 30 who received the YFV17D yellow fever vaccine. V is TRBV12-3 or TRBV12-4 and J is TRBJ2-5; TRBD2 matches 13 bases. The sequenced sample was PBMCs, obtained on the day of the first yellow fever vaccination. The CDR3 sequence is CASSRFGLAGDQETQYF. In nucleotides, the CDR3 is TGTGCCAGCAGTCGCTTCGGACTAGCGGGAGACCAAGAGACCCAGTACTTC.